Included here is one TCR beta chain sequence, with context. Its antigen is unidentified. The record originates from a study of T cell responses to AZD1222 COVID-19 vaccine. Overall study results and limits: Reports indicate that nearly half of spike-specific TCRs are directed at unmutated variant regions.

The CDR3 consists of 13 residues. V shed 3 bases and J shed 8 bases, with 13 bases lying between them. The germline V gene encodes CDR1 SGHAT and CDR2 FQNNGV. TCRdb's copy holds only in-frame clones and misses some; the assay was immunoSEQ multiplex PCR. The repertoire holds roughly 150,000 clones, with 85% to 95% as singletons. The source was peripheral blood, collected on day 0 of AZD1222 vaccination. This TCR was sampled from an adult in good health. The genes are TRBV11-2 and TRBJ1-2; D might be TRBD1 (5 bases). The DNA of the CDR3 is TGTGCCAGCAGCTTGGGGACCGTGAGCGGCTACACCTTC. Translated: CASSLGTVSGYTF.